This TCR beta chain was retrieved from a study of blood T cells in healthy people across ages. Study-level findings and limits: It was the long-lived donors that had more naive CD4+ cells and higher diversity than aged donors.

Each donor's blood draw was approximately 10 milliliters of peripheral blood. With a J-beta primer mix and a sample-barcoded 5' primer, a second PCR ran 7 to 11 cycles. Each cDNA molecule was tagged by a template-switch adaptor that had 12 random nucleotides. Via MiXCR, TCRdb re-called the 5' RACE reads, giving one row per CDR3 protein. The sample records 800,000 to 950,000 distinct CDR3 sequences, roughly 40% being singletons. Looked up from germline, CDR1 is KGHSH and CDR2 is LQKENI. Trimming removed 2 bases at V and 0 bases at J, with 7 bases between. CDR3 length: 14 residues. Worth noting for this clonotype: Its antigen remains unknown.

Sequences were obtained from blood. The receptor was isolated from a man aged 18 to 30 in good health. The chain has TRBV18 and TRBJ1-1; D is undetermined. The CDR3 sequence is CASSPALMNTEAFF. CDR3 nucleotide sequence: TGTGCCAGCTCACCAGCACTCATGAACACTGAAGCTTTCTTT. Together with reference TRBV18 and TRBJ1-1, the CDR3 gives the full variable domain: NAGVMQNPRHLVRRRGQEARLRCSPMKGHSHVYWYRQLPEEGLKFMVYLQKENIIDESGMPKERFSAEFPKEGPSILRIQQVVRGDSAAYFCASSPALMNTEAFFGQGTRLTVV.